The 5 T cell receptor beta chains in this list originate from one sample, sequenced in a study of PD-L1 blockade in urothelial cancer. Using immunoSEQ multiplex PCR, the repertoire was profiled, and TCRdb retains in-frame clones only, with some absent. Seen here are 120,000 or so clones, roughly 83% observed once, and the top ten hold about 2.4%. Time point of the sample: peripheral blood 6 weeks after treatment start. Sample: PBMCs, taken around atezolizumab (anti-PD-L1) treatment. These receptors were collected from a man aged 45 to 65 with urothelial cancer.

V usage is TRBV9 and J usage is TRBJ2-2, with D possibly being TRBD2 (7 bases). With 0 bases removed from V and 9 bases from J, the gap between germline ends came to 18 bases. The CDR3 loop spans 16 amino acids. Germline V gene data show CDR1 as SGDLS and CDR2 as YYNGEE. CDR3 protein: CASSVASGGGTRELFF. The CDR3 coding sequence is TGTGCCAGCAGCGTAGCTAGCGGAGGGGGTACGCGGGAGCTGTTTTTT.

As concerns this clone: Different DNA sequences within this sample yield the same CDR3. The gene calls are TRBV11-2 and TRBJ2-7; perhaps TRBD2 as D (5 bases). CDR3 size: 14 residues. Germline V gives CDR1 SGHAT, CDR2 FQNNGV. V gave up 5 bases and J gave up 2 bases, with 13 bases separating them. CDR3 sequence (DNA): TGTGCCAGCAGCCTGGCGGGTGGTGCCTACGAGCAGTACTTC. Translating it yields CASSLAGGAYEQYF.

The chain carries TRBV9 and TRBJ2-5; D may be TRBD2 (6 bases). The germline V gene encodes CDR1 SGDLS and CDR2 YYNGEE. The CDR3 is 17 amino acids. The V end was cut by 3 bases, the J end by 2 bases, with 20 bases between. Written as DNA, the CDR3 is TGTGCCAGCAGCGCGGGCGCGACGTGGGACTTTCAAGAGACCCAGTACTTC. It is translated as CASSAGATWDFQETQYF. The full variable domain, in which reference TRBV9 and TRBJ2-5 provide the parts outside the CDR3, is DSGVTQTPKHLITATGQRVTLRCSPRSGDLSVYWYQQSLDQGLQFLIQYYNGEERAKGNILERFSAQQFPDLHSELNLSSLELGDSALYFCASSAGATWDFQETQYFGPGTRLLVL.

The chain combines TRBV5-4 with TRBJ2-3; weak D call: TRBD2 (6 bases). The CDR3 runs 17 residues. CDR1 and CDR2 (germline): SGHNT, YYREEE (reference sequence). The V end lost 4 bases, the J end lost 5 bases, and 23 bases lay between the germline ends. CDR3 sequence reads: CASSDFWGERGQDTQYF. CDR3 nucleotide sequence: TGTGCCAGCAGCGACTTTTGGGGGGAGAGAGGGCAAGATACGCAGTATTTT.

This clone has only a few counts. The genes are TRBV7-9 and TRBJ1-2, with D maybe TRBD1 (6 bases). Trimming pared 5 bases from V and 2 bases from J, leaving 15 bases between. The CDR3 consists of 15 residues. In germline, CDR1 is SEHNR, CDR2 FQNEAQ (reference sequence). CDR3 protein: CASSPGSGANYGYTF. CDR3 nucleotides: TGTGCCAGCAGCCCAGGGTCAGGGGCCAACTATGGCTACACCTTC.